This T cell receptor beta chain was recorded in a study of blood T cell repertoires in COVID-19. Study details: Samples of COVID-19 (acute and convalescent) were obtained from the United States, Italy and Spain. T cells, B-cell-depleted T cells, or PBMCs supplied cDNA or gDNA.

Source study methods: Reference gene primer amplification in the assay estimated nucleated cell counts. Sequencing used immunoSEQ multiplex PCR; TCRdb keeps in-frame clones, though not all of them. V and J calls and clone size follow that table, whereas D and trimming were derived from the DNA. Counted here are approximately 100,000 clones, approximately 84% occurring once; the ten biggest clones make up less than 11%. Germline V gene sequence: CDR1 GTSNPN, CDR2 SVGIG (reference sequence). The CDR3 extends over 12 amino acids. Trimming took off 0 bases at V and 7 bases at J, with 9 bases between the two ends. This clone has only one observation.

The sequence was collected from a man between 70 and 80 years old with acute or convalescent COVID-19. The chain is built from TRBV30 and TRBJ1-2; no reliable D call. The sample taken for sequencing was peripheral blood. CDR3 nucleotide sequence: TGTGCCTGGAGTGTACGGGGTTTTGGCTACACCTTC. As protein: CAWSVRGFGYTF.